This T cell receptor beta chain appears in the sequencing data of a study of cytomegalovirus exposure and HLA in healthy donors (dated by TCRdb to between 2016 and 2019). The study in broad terms: According to a later analysis, one platform produced both the roughly 120 validation repertoires and the 670 or so repertoires of the first cohort. In addition to the first cohort of approximately 650 subjects, a separate validation cohort of over 90 different subjects was used. The study was designed to test whether signatures of past pathogen exposure could be identified by cataloging public T cell receptors. The study combined high-throughput TCR immunosequencing, statistical association of individual TCRs with disease status, and machine learning to predict cytomegalovirus infection status.

The investigation overall reported the following: Most TCR sequences were observed very rarely across donors, whereas some public TCRs were present in many individuals. In vitro tests confirmed that a few of the cytomegalovirus-associated TCR beta chains recognize cytomegalovirus antigens. The authors suggested that the approach could potentially be extended to other disease states and immunological phenotypes. The validation cohort had no HLA typing available for a later analysis, so co-occurrence within that cohort was assessed over all 110 or so repertoires. In the study, around 150 TCR beta chains were listed as associated with cytomegalovirus. Cytomegalovirus status was reported to be diagnosed by the classifier with high specificity and sensitivity in both the original and validation cohorts. In a later analysis, TCRs clustered in the first cohort were found to also tend to co-occur in the roughly 130 validation repertoires, with roughly 93% of cluster scores above 0.

The donors were included in the validation cohort of roughly 130 subjects, a group kept apart from the approximately 700-subject first cohort. Turning to this clone: Its antigen remains unidentified. Qualities for individual bases were not recorded, and no much larger clone is one base off.

The CDR3 runs 15 residues from the cysteine to the phenylalanine. CDR3 DNA only is kept here, 45 bases in frame from base 1. CDR1 and CDR2, per the germline V gene, are SGHTA and FQGNSA. The germline V and J ends show losses of 5 bases and 7 bases respectively, and no gene match explains 11 bases of the junction. Library generation was performed with the immunoSEQ multiplex PCR assay. As for the original processing: To diagnose cytomegalovirus status from the catalog of TCR beta chain sequences, a statistical classification framework was built. The table comes from immuneACCESS by way of TCRdb, which keeps in-frame sequences with V and J called. Part of the clones is missing from these tables; in studies checked, under half for an unresolved V gene and the rest for unknown reasons. The DNA was the basis for D and trimming; V, J and clone size are from that table. The sample contains more than 150,000 clones, roughly 80% of them found a single time. Jointly, the top ten make up 2.8% of the sample.

The clonotype was recovered from a woman between 18 and 30 years old in good health and CMV-seropositive. The rearranged chain carries TRBV7-2 and TRBJ2-5; 9 nucleotides in the junction match TRBD2. Sequencing was carried out using PBMCs. The CDR3 reads CASSPLAGRRATQYF. The DNA reads as follows: TGTGCCAGCAGCCCGCTAGCGGGGCGCAGGGCGACCCAGTACTTC. When the CDR3 is completed using the reference TRBV7-2 and TRBJ2-5 genes on either side, the full variable domain is GAGVSQSPSNKVTEKGKDVELRCDPISGHTALYWYRQSLGQGLEFLIYFQGNSAPDKSGLPSDRFSAERTGGSVSTLTIQRTQQEDSAVYLCASSPLAGRRATQYFGPGTRLLVL.